The rows below give T cell receptor beta chains drawn from one sample of a study of blood T cell repertoires in COVID-19. Assay used: immunoSEQ multiplex PCR; TCRdb lists only in-frame clones, some missing. The repertoire includes about 200,000 clones, roughly 78% of them detected once, and about 2.8% sits in the top ten. Sequencing was done on a sample of peripheral blood. The receptor source for this set is a woman of 80 years or more with active or convalescent COVID-19. Each CDR3 is given with its conserved first and last residue. A D gene is named only where the DNA matches it firmly. Clone size, where shown, is once, few, many, or a class for clones that have expanded.

TRBV2,TRBD1,TRBJ1-1,few,CASRSGQVENTEAFF,TGTGCCAGCAGGTCCGGACAGGTAGAGAACACTGAAGCTTTCTTT
TRBV6-5,.,TRBJ2-2,.,CASRQGHTGELFF,TGTGCCAGCAGACAGGGTCATACCGGGGAGCTGTTTTTT
TRBV27,.,TRBJ1-6,.,CASSYIEAPLHF,TGTGCCAGCAGTTATATCGAGGCACCCCTCCACTTT
TRBV4-1,.,TRBJ2-1,.,CASSQEYFNEQFF,TGCGCCAGCAGCCAAGAATACTTCAATGAGCAGTTCTTC
TRBV6-5,TRBD1,TRBJ1-2,.,CASRDPGTGDGYTF,TGTGCCAGCAGGGACCCCGGGACAGGGGATGGCTACACCTTC
TRBV7-9,.,TRBJ2-7,many,CASLADSSYEQYF,TGTGCCAGCTTAGCGGATAGCTCCTACGAGCAGTACTTC
TRBV19,.,TRBJ2-7,.,CASSLFQGSGYEQYF,TGTGCCAGTAGTCTTTTCCAGGGTTCAGGCTACGAGCAGTACTTC
TRBV2,TRBD1,TRBJ1-6,.,CATQEGQVYSPLHF,TGTGCCACCCAGGAGGGACAGGTGTATTCACCCCTCCACTTT
TRBV28,.,TRBJ1-2,once,CASSLQGYYGYTF,TGTGCCAGCAGTTTACAGGGTTACTATGGCTACACCTTC
TRBV2,TRBD1,TRBJ1-2,.,CASSEAGGYYGYTF,TGTGCCAGCAGTGAGGCAGGGGGCTACTATGGCTACACCTTC
TRBV15,.,TRBJ1-5,.,CATSRAPNNQPQHF,TGTGCCACCAGCAGAGCCCCCAACAATCAGCCCCAGCATTTT
TRBV18,.,TRBJ1-1,.,CASSSLGGHLITEAFF,TGTGCCAGCTCCTCGCTGGGAGGACACCTCATCACCGAAGCTTTCTTT